These 26 T cell receptor beta chains originate from one sample sequenced in a study of shared clonotypes between healthy human individuals. Here immunoSEQ multiplex PCR was the method, and the copy in TCRdb shows in-frame clones only, minus some. Of some 2 million clones listed, about 95% were seen once; the top ten hold 0.9% to 1.5%. Terminally differentiated effector memory CD45RA+ cells were left out of the naive CD8 fraction, which was CD45RO-negative and positively selected for CCR7. The sample taken for sequencing was naive CD8+ T cells sorted from blood. The source is a man younger than 30 in good health.

This chain joins TRBV11-2 and TRBJ2-7, with D perhaps matching TRBD1 (6 bases). The CDR3 is 13 amino acids. The V end was cut by 5 bases, the J end by 3 bases, with 11 bases between. Germline V gene sequence: CDR1 SGHAT, CDR2 FQNNGV. The CDR3, as DNA: TGTGCCAGCAGCCCGGGACACCTCTACGAGCAGTACTTC. Its protein product is CASSPGHLYEQYF.

The chain has TRBV5-1 and TRBJ2-7; a possible D gene is TRBD2 (5 bases). Trimming removed 2 bases from V and 3 bases from J, with 12 bases in between. The germline V gene encodes CDR1 SGHRS and CDR2 YFSETQ. The CDR3 length is 14 residues. Here the CDR3 reads CASSFRGQNYEQYF. CDR3 nucleotide sequence: TGCGCCAGCAGCTTTCGGGGTCAGAACTACGAGCAGTACTTC.

The V and J genes are TRBV2 and TRBJ2-5; 7 bases agree with TRBD2. The V and J ends lost 3 bases and 0 bases, in that order; junction bases with no gene match: 7. The CDR3 runs to 16 residues. Germline CDR1 reads SNHLY; CDR2 reads FYNNEI. The CDR3 DNA reads TGTGCCAGCAGTGAGAGTCGCGGGGGTAACCAAGAGACCCAGTACTTC. This gives the protein CASSESRGGNQETQYF.

The chain has TRBV7-6 and TRBJ2-2, with 12 bases aligning to TRBD2. J gave up 4 bases and V 1 base, and 10 bases lay outside the gene matches. In germline, CDR1 is SGHVS, CDR2 FNYEAQ. The CDR3 runs 19 residues. CDR3 amino acids: CASSLELTSGSSITGELFF. The CDR3 coding sequence is TGTGCCAGCAGCTTAGAGCTGACTAGCGGGAGTTCGATCACCGGGGAGCTGTTTTTT.

This sequence joins TRBV13 and TRBJ2-7; 10 positions match TRBD2. The CDR3 runs to 16 residues. From germline, CDR1 is PRHDT and CDR2 FYEKMQ (reference sequence). Trimming removed 7 bases from V and 7 bases from J; junction bases left unmatched: 16. The CDR3 is CASNTMRSGGAWEQYF. CDR3 sequence (DNA): TGTGCCAGCAACACGATGAGGAGCGGGGGGGCCTGGGAGCAGTACTTC.

The table lists this clone with a count of one. The chain has TRBV6-1 and TRBJ1-2; possible D gene TRBD1, 5 bases. Trimming took 3 bases from V and 4 from J, leaving 21 bases between them. CDR1 is MNHNS, CDR2 SASEGT, per germline. CDR3 size: 17 residues. The CDR3 nucleotides read TGTGCCAGCAGTGAGCAACCGGCGGGGGTTTACGGCTATGGCTACACCTTC. Amino acids: CASSEQPAGVYGYGYTF.

The rearrangement uses TRBV6-5 and TRBJ2-2; unclear D gene. The CDR3 totals 14 residues. The germline CDR1 and CDR2 sequences are MNHEY and SVGAGI. Trimming pared 1 base from V and 4 bases from J, leaving 7 bases between. The CDR3 DNA reads TGTGCCAGCAGTTACTACGTCTCCACCGGGGAGCTGTTTTTT. Protein product: CASSYYVSTGELFF.

About this clone itself: This sample also contains other DNA sequences that code for the same CDR3. This chain joins TRBV9 and TRBJ2-1, with TRBD2 matching 9 bases. J was trimmed by 1 base and V by 3 bases; bases with no gene match: 2. This CDR3 is 15 amino acids long. Germline CDR1 and CDR2: SGDLS and YYNGEE. The CDR3 here is CASSGSGGSYNEQFF. The DNA of the CDR3 is TGTGCCAGCAGCGGAAGCGGGGGGTCCTACAATGAGCAGTTCTTC.

J is TRBJ2-7 and V is TRBV7-6, with D perhaps matching TRBD2 (5 bases). The ends were cut back, 1 base at V and 3 bases at J, with 10 bases in the middle. Germline lookup yields CDR1 SGHVS and CDR2 FNYEAQ. This CDR3 comprises 14 residues. Written as DNA, the CDR3 is TGTGCCAGCAGCTTAGGCGGGCCCCGCTACGAGCAGTACTTC. This sequence encodes CASSLGGPRYEQYF.

The rearrangement uses TRBV30 and TRBJ2-1, with D tentatively TRBD1 (5 bases). The CDR3 length is 13 residues. CDR1 is GTSNPN and CDR2 is SVGIG in the germline V gene (reference sequence). Deletions cut 3 bases from V and 3 bases from J, with 9 bases between. In DNA, the CDR3 is TGTGCCTGGAGCGACGACAGCTACAATGAGCAGTTCTTC. It is translated as CAWSDDSYNEQFF.

The chain is built from TRBV11-2 and TRBJ2-3; D is unclear. Looked up from germline, CDR1 is SGHAT and CDR2 is FQNNGV. The CDR3 spans 14 residues. V was cut by 7 bases and J by 7 bases, with 18 bases left in between. The CDR3 bases are TGTGCCAGCACCCCTGCAAATTTCTACCATACGCAGTATTTT. Protein: CASTPANFYHTQYF.

J is TRBJ2-3 and V is TRBV2; 7 bases are shared with TRBD2. CDR3 length: 16 residues. V dropped 2 bases and J dropped 5; count of bases not matched to a gene: 10. Germline CDR1 reads SNHLY; CDR2 reads FYNNEI. CDR3 bases: TGTGCCAGCAGTGAACCCCGGGACTATGCCGGAGATACGCAGTATTTT. This gives the protein CASSEPRDYAGDTQYF.

This clone has a single count. The genes are TRBV4-1 and TRBJ2-7; the D is unclear. Germline V gene sequence: CDR1 MGHRA, CDR2 YSYEKL. The CDR3 totals 18 residues. Between the trimmed V and J ends, which lost 0 bases and 2 bases, there was a span of 20 bases. The CDR3 nucleotides are TGCGCCAGCAGCCAAGATCCCGGACGCCGCATTACAACCTACGAGCAGTACTTC. This translates into CASSQDPGRRITTYEQYF.

With regard to this clone: Germline and junction disagree at one end, which may indicate a read error. The gene calls are TRBV19 and TRBJ2-7, with D perhaps TRBD2 (5 bases). CDR1 is LNHDA, CDR2 SQIVND, per germline (reference sequence). This CDR3 contains 12 residues. CDR3 nucleotides: TGTGCCAGTAGTTTAGAGGGCTACGAGCAGTACTTC. It codes for CASSLEGYEQYF.

This chain links TRBV2 with TRBJ2-1; a weak D match, TRBD1 (6 bases). CDR1 and CDR2 from the germline V gene are SNHLY and FYNNEI. The ends were cut back, 10 bases at V and 6 bases at J, with 19 bases in the middle. There are 14 residues in the CDR3. The CDR3 region is CAKKGGEGVNEQFF. The CDR3 DNA is TGTGCCAAGAAAGGGGGAGAAGGGGTCAATGAGCAGTTCTTC.

This chain links TRBV27 with TRBJ1-5; possibly TRBD1 for D (6 bases). The CDR3 contains 16 residues. With 5 bases removed from V and 1 base from J, the gap between germline ends came to 15 bases. Germline loops: CDR1 MNHEY, CDR2 SMNVEV (reference sequence). CDR3 bases: TGTGCCAGCAGTCCCTCGAGGGGGGCAAGCAATCAGCCCCAGCATTTT. It specifies CASSPSRGASNQPQHF.

The chain couples TRBV2 to TRBJ1-1; no definite D call. Germline V lookup: CDR1 SNHLY, CDR2 FYNNEI. The V gene lost 4 bases and the J gene lost 7 bases, with 7 bases spanning the gap. This CDR3 is 11 amino acids long. CDR3 nucleotide sequence: TGTGCCAGCAGTGGGGTGGGTGAAGCTTTCTTT. Its protein is CASSGVGEAFF.

This chain links TRBV27 with TRBJ1-2; possibly TRBD1 for D (6 bases). V lost 3 bases and J 6 bases, leaving 17 bases between the germline ends. The CDR3 runs to 15 residues. Germline V CDR1 and CDR2: MNHEY, SMNVEV (reference sequence). The CDR3 reads CASSFGIQGSDGYTF. CDR3 DNA sequence: TGTGCCAGCAGTTTTGGAATACAGGGATCCGATGGCTACACCTTC.

The V call is TRBV27, the J call TRBJ2-5, with 7 bases aligning to TRBD2. The trim removed 3 bases at V and 4 bases at J, leaving 8 bases unmatched. The CDR3 loop spans 15 amino acids. Germline CDR1 MNHEY, CDR2 SMNVEV (reference sequence). CDR3 region: CASSFSAGRPETQYF. The CDR3 region has the DNA TGTGCCAGCAGTTTCTCCGCCGGGAGGCCAGAGACCCAGTACTTC.

In this sample, this clone turned up once. Other DNA sequences of this sample code for an identical CDR3. V usage is TRBV11-2 and J usage is TRBJ2-7; TRBD1 matches at 7 bases. Germline CDR1 SGHAT, CDR2 FQNNGV. The CDR3 has 13 amino acids. Trimming took 3 bases from V and 3 from J; bases not matched to a gene: 2. The CDR3, as DNA: TGTGCCAGCAGCTTTACAGGGGACTACGAGCAGTACTTC. It is translated as CASSFTGDYEQYF.

The J gene is TRBJ1-4, the V gene TRBV6-6, with D possibly TRBD1 on 6 matching bases. The germline CDR1 and CDR2 sequences are MNHNY and SVGAGI (reference sequence). This CDR3 spans 16 amino acids. Trimming shortened V by 2 bases and J by 7 bases, and 17 bases separated the two germline ends. The CDR3 region has the DNA TGTGCCAGCAGTTACCCGTCCGGGACACCCACTGAAAAACTGTTTTTT. Residues: CASSYPSGTPTEKLFF.

Only one count was recorded for this clone. This chain links TRBV4-2 with TRBJ2-2; either TRBD1 or TRBD2 may fit D (6 bases each). The V end lost 0 bases, the J end lost 6 bases, and 11 bases lay between the germline ends. The germline gives CDR1 LGHNA, CDR2 YNFKEQ. This CDR3 spans 15 amino acids. CDR3 sequence: CASSQELGGSGELFF. Written as DNA, the CDR3 is TGTGCCAGCAGCCAAGAGTTGGGGGGCTCCGGGGAGCTGTTTTTT.

The J gene is TRBJ1-1, the V gene TRBV28; no clear D. The CDR3 covers 14 residues. Per germline, CDR1 MDHEN and CDR2 SYDVKM. V was clipped by 4 bases and J by 1 base, with 10 bases between them. This chain's CDR3 is CASSYQSPNTEAFF. The CDR3 DNA sequence: TGTGCCAGCAGTTATCAGAGCCCGAACACTGAAGCTTTCTTT.

Notes on this clone: The same CDR3 also results from other DNA sequences found in this sample. The V call is TRBV30, the J call TRBJ2-2; perhaps TRBD1 as D (6 bases). The CDR3 consists of 14 residues. Germline V gene lookup returns CDR1 GTSNPN and CDR2 SVGIG (reference sequence). V was pared by 0 bases and J by 5 bases, with 10 bases between. The CDR3 here is CAWSVRGGTGELFF. The DNA of the CDR3 is TGTGCCTGGAGTGTAAGAGGGGGAACCGGGGAGCTGTTTTTT.

The rearrangement links TRBV4-3 to TRBJ2-1, with D hard to call. CDR3 length equals 11 residues. The V gene lost 0 bases and the J gene lost 9 bases, with 3 bases spanning the gap. Germline V gene sequence: CDR1 LGHNA, CDR2 YSLEER. The CDR3 sequence is CASSQDTEQFF. CDR3 coding DNA: TGCGCCAGCAGCCAAGACACTGAGCAGTTCTTC.

V gene TRBV5-1 combines with J gene TRBJ2-7, with 8 bases matching TRBD2. Germline CDR1 and CDR2: SGHRS and YFSETQ. J was trimmed by 3 bases and V by 4 bases; bases with no gene match: 6. CDR3 size: 14 residues. The CDR3, as DNA: TGCGCCAGCAGCCCTCCGGGAGGGGGCTACGAGCAGTACTTC. It yields the protein CASSPPGGGYEQYF.